The clone carrying this TCR beta chain was recorded many times. There are 14 residues in the CDR3. V dropped 4 bases and J dropped 4 bases, with 11 bases sitting between them. CDR1 and CDR2 from the germline V gene are KGHSH and LQKENI. Original processing notes: Quantification of nucleated cells was approximated via reference gene primer amplification. Profiling relied on immunoSEQ multiplex PCR, and the TCRdb table lists in-frame clones only, not all of them. The V and J calls and the clone size are those of that table, but D and trimming were determined from the DNA. The data show over 100,000 clones, more than 75% seen once. This sample is part of a study of blood T cell repertoires in COVID-19.

The sequence came from a man aged 35 to 55 with acute or convalescent COVID-19. The rearrangement links TRBV18 to TRBJ2-1; perhaps TRBD2 as D (5 bases). The sample was peripheral blood. CDR3 residues: CASSHTGYYNEQFF. The CDR3, as DNA: TGTGCCAGCTCACACACGGGGTATTACAATGAGCAGTTCTTC.